The entry below gives a single T cell receptor beta chain sequence along with its context. These data belong to a study of T cell changes during pregnancy in multiple sclerosis. The CDR3 runs to 16 residues. Germline V CDR1 and CDR2: SGHNT, YYREEE (reference sequence). The V and J ends lost 4 bases and 3 bases respectively, with 17 bases between them. Profiled with immunoSEQ multiplex PCR; TCRdb holds only in-frame clones, not every one. The data hold 85,000 to 120,000 clones, with less than 95% observed a single time. V gene TRBV5-4 combines with J gene TRBJ1-3; no reliable D call. This sequence originates from a female donor with multiple sclerosis, enrolled in a pregnancy study. Sequencing used peripheral blood, obtained after pregnancy. In DNA, the CDR3 is TGTGCCAGCAGCCTCGGAGGGCGGCAAGATGGAAACACCATATATTTT. Translating it yields CASSLGGRQDGNTIYF. The whole variable domain, filled in from reference TRBV5-4 and TRBJ1-3, reads ETGVTQSPTHLIKTRGQQVTLRCSSQSGHNTVSWYQQALGQGPQFIFQYYREEENGRGNFPPRFSGLQFPNYSSELNVNALELDDSALYLCASSLGGRQDGNTIYFGEGSWLTVV.